Listed below are T cell receptor beta chains from one sample, sequenced in a study of cytomegalovirus exposure and HLA in healthy donors. Here immunoSEQ multiplex PCR was the method, and the copy in TCRdb shows in-frame clones only, minus some. The sample has over 200,000 clones; about 72% are singletons. Sequenced material: PBMCs. The receptors were sampled from a male donor in good health and CMV-seronegative. CDR3s include the opening cysteine and the closing phenylalanine or tryptophan. Fields, in order: V gene, D gene, J gene, clone size, CDR3 protein, CDR3 DNA. The D gene is left open where the match is weak. Not every row has a clone size; where given, it reads once, few, many or a size class.

v_call: TRBV5-6; d_call: TRBD1; j_call: TRBJ2-7; clone_size: few; cdr3_aa: CASSLPQTGGLNEQYF; cdr3_nt: TGTGCCAGCAGCTTGCCCCAGACAGGGGGCCTCAACGAGCAGTACTTC
v_call: TRBV18; d_call: -; j_call: TRBJ2-5; clone_size: -; cdr3_aa: CASSPNFKETQYF; cdr3_nt: TGTGCCAGCTCACCGAACTTCAAAGAGACCCAGTACTTC
v_call: TRBV9; d_call: -; j_call: TRBJ2-1; clone_size: -; cdr3_aa: CASSFGLQYNEQFF; cdr3_nt: TGTGCCAGCAGCTTCGGACTACAATACAATGAGCAGTTCTTC
v_call: TRBV2; d_call: -; j_call: TRBJ2-2; clone_size: -; cdr3_aa: CASTPDITGELFF; cdr3_nt: TGTGCCAGTACCCCGGACATCACCGGGGAGCTGTTTTTT
v_call: TRBV11-1; d_call: TRBD2; j_call: TRBJ2-7; clone_size: -; cdr3_aa: CASSRWTSGIQEQYF; cdr3_nt: TGTGCCAGCAGCCGATGGACTAGCGGGATTCAAGAGCAGTACTTC
v_call: TRBV6-6; d_call: -; j_call: TRBJ1-1; clone_size: -; cdr3_aa: CASSPRSNTEAFF; cdr3_nt: TGTGCCAGCAGTCCCCGGTCGAACACTGAAGCTTTCTTT
v_call: TRBV4-1; d_call: -; j_call: TRBJ2-7; clone_size: few; cdr3_aa: CASSPETMDRNYEQYF; cdr3_nt: TGCGCCAGCAGCCCCGAGACCATGGACAGAAACTACGAGCAGTACTTC
v_call: TRBV11-2; d_call: TRBD2; j_call: TRBJ2-3; clone_size: -; cdr3_aa: CASSLWTRTDTQYF; cdr3_nt: TGTGCCAGCAGCCTATGGACTAGGACAGATACGCAGTATTTT
v_call: TRBV9; d_call: -; j_call: TRBJ2-7; clone_size: -; cdr3_aa: CASSAPQGYEQYF; cdr3_nt: TGTGCCAGCAGCGCACCACAGGGCTACGAGCAGTACTTC
v_call: TRBV29-1; d_call: -; j_call: TRBJ2-7; clone_size: -; cdr3_aa: CSVDGAGSPYEQYF; cdr3_nt: TGCAGCGTTGATGGGGCGGGGTCACCCTACGAGCAGTACTTC
v_call: TRBV10-1; d_call: TRBD2; j_call: TRBJ2-7; clone_size: once; cdr3_aa: CATARERTYEQYF; cdr3_nt: TGCGCCACGGCGCGGGAGAGGACCTACGAGCAGTACTTC
v_call: TRBV5-6; d_call: TRBD2; j_call: TRBJ2-7; clone_size: -; cdr3_aa: CASSLGGTSGYEQYF; cdr3_nt: TGTGCCAGCAGCTTGGGAGGGACTAGCGGATACGAGCAGTACTTC
v_call: TRBV11-2; d_call: -; j_call: TRBJ1-1; clone_size: -; cdr3_aa: CASSLGRGTEAFF; cdr3_nt: TGTGCCAGCAGCTTAGGAAGGGGGACTGAAGCTTTCTTT
v_call: TRBV20-1; d_call: -; j_call: TRBJ1-2; clone_size: -; cdr3_aa: CSAPLGYTF; cdr3_nt: TGCAGTGCCCCGTTGGGCTACACCTTC
v_call: TRBV7-2; d_call: -; j_call: TRBJ2-7; clone_size: few; cdr3_aa: CASRDSYEQYF; cdr3_nt: TGTGCCAGCAGGGACAGCTACGAGCAGTACTTC
v_call: TRBV29-1; d_call: TRBD2; j_call: TRBJ2-2; clone_size: -; cdr3_aa: CSVVSGSRVGELFF; cdr3_nt: TGCAGCGTTGTTAGCGGGAGTAGGGTTGGGGAGCTGTTTTTT
v_call: TRBV19; d_call: -; j_call: TRBJ1-1; clone_size: few; cdr3_aa: CASSNGRNTEAFF; cdr3_nt: TGTGCCAGTAGTAATGGCAGAAACACTGAAGCTTTCTTT
v_call: TRBV11-2; d_call: -; j_call: TRBJ2-5; clone_size: once; cdr3_aa: CASSLWESAQETQYF; cdr3_nt: TGTGCCAGCAGCTTGTGGGAGAGCGCGCAAGAGACCCAGTACTTC
v_call: TRBV11-3; d_call: TRBD1; j_call: TRBJ2-1; clone_size: -; cdr3_aa: CASSLAGQVYNEQFF; cdr3_nt: TGTGCCAGCAGCCTAGCAGGACAGGTATACAATGAGCAGTTCTTC
v_call: TRBV28; d_call: -; j_call: TRBJ1-1; clone_size: -; cdr3_aa: CASSFFGGGAAFF; cdr3_nt: TGTGCCAGCAGTTTCTTTGGTGGAGGGGCAGCTTTCTTT
v_call: TRBV5-1; d_call: -; j_call: TRBJ2-7; clone_size: -; cdr3_aa: CASSLVPGEQYF; cdr3_nt: TGCGCCAGCAGCTTGGTTCCGGGTGAGCAGTACTTC
v_call: TRBV7-3; d_call: TRBD2; j_call: TRBJ2-7; clone_size: few; cdr3_aa: CASSPGTSGSQQYF; cdr3_nt: TGTGCCAGCAGCCCTGGGACTAGCGGGAGTCAGCAGTACTTC
v_call: TRBV27; d_call: TRBD1; j_call: TRBJ2-7; clone_size: -; cdr3_aa: CASSLRGTGGRGASYEQYF; cdr3_nt: TGTGCCAGCAGTTTACGAGGGACAGGGGGCCGGGGAGCCTCCTACGAGCAGTACTTC
v_call: TRBV14; d_call: TRBD2; j_call: TRBJ2-1; clone_size: -; cdr3_aa: CASSQVLAGSYNEQFF; cdr3_nt: TGTGCCAGCAGCCAAGTACTAGCGGGTTCCTACAATGAGCAGTTCTTC
v_call: TRBV6-6; d_call: TRBD1; j_call: TRBJ2-7; clone_size: -; cdr3_aa: CASSSLGTGRYEQYF; cdr3_nt: TGTGCCAGCAGTTCCCTAGGGACAGGGAGGTACGAGCAGTACTTC
v_call: TRBV28; d_call: TRBD2; j_call: TRBJ2-1; clone_size: -; cdr3_aa: CASRTSGPHNEQFF; cdr3_nt: TGTGCCAGCAGGACTAGCGGGCCTCACAATGAGCAGTTCTTC
v_call: TRBV5-4; d_call: TRBD2; j_call: TRBJ2-4; clone_size: -; cdr3_aa: CASSPGLAGVKNIQYF; cdr3_nt: TGTGCCAGCAGCCCAGGACTAGCGGGAGTCAAAAACATTCAGTACTTC